The T cell receptor (beta chain) described here comes from a study of blood T cell repertoires in COVID-19. Turning to the study itself: Researchers got acute and convalescent COVID-19 samples from the United States, Italy and Spain. T cells, B-cell-depleted T cells, or PBMCs provided the cDNA or gDNA that served as material.

Original processing notes: Estimation of nucleated cell counts was performed using reference gene primer amplification. Repertoires were generated with immunoSEQ multiplex PCR, while TCRdb's copy carries only in-frame clones and drops some. D and trimming come from the DNA, and the V and J calls and clone size come from that table. The table shows a few hundred thousand clones, with 70% to 90% occurring only once. Trimming stripped 4 bases from V and 4 bases from J, with 15 bases between. The CDR3 contains 15 residues. Germline V gene sequence: CDR1 SGHTA, CDR2 FQGTGA. The rearrangement joins TRBV7-3 to TRBJ2-3; TRBD2 might be the D (6 bases). The TCR originated in a man aged 60 to 75 with acute or convalescent COVID-19. Sequencing was carried out using peripheral blood. The CDR3 region is CASSSWGGESDTQYF. CDR3 sequence (DNA): TGTGCCAGCAGCTCATGGGGCGGGGAGTCAGATACGCAGTATTTT. The full variable domain, rest sourced from reference TRBV7-3 and TRBJ2-3, is GAGVSQTPSNKVTEKGKYVELRCDPISGHTALYWYRQSLGQGPEFLIYFQGTGAADDSGLPNDRFFAVRPEGSVSTLKIQRTERGDSAVYLCASSSWGGESDTQYFGPGTRLTVL.